The source of this T cell receptor beta chain is a study of OX40 agonist ivuxolimab in advanced cancers. As for the study more broadly: Ivuxolimab was a fully human IgG2 agonistic monoclonal antibody targeting the costimulatory receptor OX40 (CD134). Intravenous ivuxolimab was administered to patients every 2 weeks at six dose levels: 0.01, 0.1, 0.3, 1.5, 3 and 10 mg/kg. Among the approximately 50 dose-escalation patients, 19 had hepatocellular carcinoma, roughly 15 melanoma, 9 renal cell carcinoma and 9 head and neck cancer. In the dose-escalation cohort, 82.7% of patients were male, and the mean age was about 55 years, with a range of roughly 20 to 79. Patients were allowed to have had prior anti-PD-1, anti-PD-L1 or anti-CTLA-4 therapy, and approximately 40% of the dose-escalation patients had been treated with checkpoint inhibitors. Partial responses were achieved by three dose-escalation patients, of whom one had hepatocellular carcinoma and two had cutaneous melanoma. Peripheral TCRbeta sequencing was intended to test whether TCR sequence diversity was altered and clonal T-cell expansion was caused by ivuxolimab. The paper reports the monotherapy dose-escalation portion (N = 52 patients) of the phase I ivuxolimab trial.

CDR1 and CDR2, looked up from the germline V gene, are ENHRY and SYGVKD. V loses 2 bases, J loses 2 bases, and the germline ends lie 9 bases apart. From the cysteine up to the phenylalanine, the CDR3 has a length of 14 residues. The read is trimmed to its CDR3 DNA, 42 bases read in frame from base 1. For sequencing of the TCRbeta CDR3 region, genomic DNA was extracted from the sorted cells. The immunoSEQ Assay was used to sequence the TCRbeta CDR3 regions. The immuneACCESS repertoire file appears here via TCRdb, limited to in-frame rearrangements. These files lack a portion of the clones; in checked studies, under half of the deficit traces to unresolved V genes, and the cause of the others is not known. This sample holds around 110,000 clones; 75% to 95% were observed only once. 0.95% to 1.5% of the sample comes from the top ten. Comments on this clone: The antigen it binds to is not known. Base-call qualities are not available, and no considerably larger clone is one nucleotide away.

Overall study outcomes, separate from this receptor: After ivuxolimab, expanded clones were on average more numerous among CD8+ T cells than among CD4+ T cells. In the 0.1-3.0 mg/kg groups, partial responders were among the patients with the lowest normalized peripheral clonal expansion, particularly in CD8+ T cells. Low levels of normalized T-cell clonal expansion were also seen in some nonresponding patients. Clonal expansion of both CD4+ and CD8+ blood T cells was observed from baseline to week 6 at doses 0.1 to 3.0 mg/kg. Antigen specificity was not determined for the clonally expanded peripheral T cells.

Patients with a history of autoimmune disease or receiving systemic immunosuppression were excluded from the trial. In every dose cohort, peripheral blood was drawn for TCR sequencing at baseline, cycle 4 day 1, and cycle 7 day 1. The samples were taken from a phase I, first-in-human, multicenter, open-label dose-escalation trial of ivuxolimab. Adults with locally advanced or metastatic melanoma, renal cell, hepatocellular, or head and neck squamous cell carcinoma were enrolled in the trial. CD4+ and CD8+ T cells were sorted separately from peripheral blood before TCR sequencing. The TCR sequence derives from an adult with an advanced solid tumor such as melanoma, head and neck, liver or kidney cancer. The sequences come from CD4+ or CD8+ T cells sorted from blood, collected in a trial of the OX40 agonist ivuxolimab. The sequence joins TRBV10-3 to TRBJ1-1; possibly the D gene is TRBD1, per 5 matching bases. The CDR3 amino acid sequence is: CAISEETGNTEAFF. The nucleotides are TGTGCCATCAGTGAGGAAACAGGTAACACTGAAGCTTTCTTT.